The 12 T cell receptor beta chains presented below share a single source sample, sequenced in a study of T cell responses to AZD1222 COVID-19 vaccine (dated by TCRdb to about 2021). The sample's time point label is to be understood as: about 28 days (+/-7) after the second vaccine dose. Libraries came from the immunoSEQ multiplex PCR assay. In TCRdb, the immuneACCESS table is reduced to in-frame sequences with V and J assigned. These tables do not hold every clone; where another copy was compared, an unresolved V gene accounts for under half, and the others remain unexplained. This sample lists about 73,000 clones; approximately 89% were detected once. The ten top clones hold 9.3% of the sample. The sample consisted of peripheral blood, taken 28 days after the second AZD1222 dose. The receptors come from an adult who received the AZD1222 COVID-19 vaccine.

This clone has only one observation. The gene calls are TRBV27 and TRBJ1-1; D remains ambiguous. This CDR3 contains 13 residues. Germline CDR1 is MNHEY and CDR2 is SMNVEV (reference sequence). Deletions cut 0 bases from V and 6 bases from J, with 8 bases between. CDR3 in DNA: TGTGCCAGCAGTTTATCACCCGACGCTGAAGCTTTCTTT. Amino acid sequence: CASSLSPDAEAFF.

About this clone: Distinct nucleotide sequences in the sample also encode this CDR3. CDR3 region: CAWSRKRDTEAFF. CDR3 coding DNA: TGTGCCTGGAGTAGGAAGAGGGACACTGAAGCTTTCTTT. The chain is built from TRBV30 and TRBJ1-1; D ambiguous. V was clipped by 2 bases and J by 3 bases, with 10 bases between them. CDR3 size: 13 residues. Germline CDR1 is GTSNPN and CDR2 is SVGIG (reference sequence). The full variable domain, in which reference TRBV30 and TRBJ1-1 provide the parts outside the CDR3, is SQTIHQWPATLVQPVGSPLSLECTVEGTSNPNLYWYRQAAGRGLQLLFYSVGIGQISSEVPQNLSASRPQDRQFILSSKKLLLSDSGFYLCAWSRKRDTEAFFGQGTRLTVV.

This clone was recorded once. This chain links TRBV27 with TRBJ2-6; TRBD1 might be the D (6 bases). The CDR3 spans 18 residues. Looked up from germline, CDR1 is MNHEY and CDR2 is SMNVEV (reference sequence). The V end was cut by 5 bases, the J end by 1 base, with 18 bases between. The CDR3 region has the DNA TGTGCCAGCAGTCAGTACGGAATTACAGGGTCTGGGGCCAACGTCCTGACTTTC. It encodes CASSQYGITGSGANVLTF.

Written as DNA, the CDR3 is TGCGCCAGCGATTTAGGGACATTTTTCACCGGGGAGCTGTTTTTT. Amino acid sequence: CASDLGTFFTGELFF. The gene calls are TRBV5-1 and TRBJ2-2, with D perhaps matching TRBD1 (6 bases). With 7 bases removed from V and 4 bases from J, the gap between germline ends came to 17 bases. There are 15 residues in the CDR3. Germline V gene data show CDR1 as SGHRS and CDR2 as YFSETQ. The variable domain in full, completed from reference TRBV5-1 and TRBJ2-2, reads KAGVTQTPRYLIKTRGQQVTLSCSPISGHRSVSWYQQTPGQGLQFLFEYFSETQRNKGNFPGRFSGRQFSNSRSEMNVSTLELGDSALYLCASDLGTFFTGELFFGEGSRLTVL.

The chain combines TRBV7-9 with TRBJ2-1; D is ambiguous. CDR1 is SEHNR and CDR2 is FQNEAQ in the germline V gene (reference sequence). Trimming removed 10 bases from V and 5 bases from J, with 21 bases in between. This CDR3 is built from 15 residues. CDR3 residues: CATENVGRLDNEQFF. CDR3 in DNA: TGTGCCACCGAGAACGTAGGTCGTCTGGACAATGAGCAGTTCTTC.

The CDR3 loop reads CASSFRTVPETQYF. The CDR3 region has the DNA TGTGCCAGTAGTTTCAGGACAGTCCCAGAGACCCAGTACTTC. V gene TRBV19 combines with J gene TRBJ2-5; D might be TRBD1 (6 bases). Germline assignment: CDR1 LNHDA and CDR2 SQIVND (reference sequence). V was clipped by 5 bases and J by 4 bases, with 14 bases between them. The CDR3 totals 14 residues.

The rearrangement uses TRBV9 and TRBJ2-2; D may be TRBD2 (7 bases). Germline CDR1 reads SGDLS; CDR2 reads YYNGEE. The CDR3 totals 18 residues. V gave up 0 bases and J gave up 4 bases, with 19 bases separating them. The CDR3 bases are TGTGCCAGCAGCGTAGCTACTGGGGGGCTAGCGGCCACCGGGGAGCTGTTTTTT. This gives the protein CASSVATGGLAATGELFF.

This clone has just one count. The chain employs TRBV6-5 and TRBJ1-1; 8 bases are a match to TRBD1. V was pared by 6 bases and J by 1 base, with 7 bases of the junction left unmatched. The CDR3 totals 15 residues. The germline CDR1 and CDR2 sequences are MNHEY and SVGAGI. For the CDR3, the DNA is TGTGCCAGCAGCCCCAGGACAGGGCCGAACACTGAAGCTTTCTTT. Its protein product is CASSPRTGPNTEAFF.

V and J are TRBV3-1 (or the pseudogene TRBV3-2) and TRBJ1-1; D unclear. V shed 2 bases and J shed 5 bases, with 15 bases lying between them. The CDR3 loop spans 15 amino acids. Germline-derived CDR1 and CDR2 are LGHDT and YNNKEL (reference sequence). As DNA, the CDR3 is TGTGCCAGCAGCCAAAACGGTTTGAGTGGTACTGAAGCTTTCTTT. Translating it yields CASSQNGLSGTEAFF.

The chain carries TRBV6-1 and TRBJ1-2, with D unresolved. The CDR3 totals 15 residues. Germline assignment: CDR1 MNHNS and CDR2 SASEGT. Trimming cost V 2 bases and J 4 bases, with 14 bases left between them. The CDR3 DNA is TGTGCCAGCAGTGAACGGACGCGGAGGACCTATGGCTACACCTTC. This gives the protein CASSERTRRTYGYTF.

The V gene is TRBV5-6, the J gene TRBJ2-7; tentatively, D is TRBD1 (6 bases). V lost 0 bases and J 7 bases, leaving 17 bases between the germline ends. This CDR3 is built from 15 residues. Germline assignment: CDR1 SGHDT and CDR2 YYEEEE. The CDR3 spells CASSLGRGIGEEQYV. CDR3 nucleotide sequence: TGTGCCAGCAGCTTGGGAAGGGGGATTGGAGAAGAGCAGTACGTC.

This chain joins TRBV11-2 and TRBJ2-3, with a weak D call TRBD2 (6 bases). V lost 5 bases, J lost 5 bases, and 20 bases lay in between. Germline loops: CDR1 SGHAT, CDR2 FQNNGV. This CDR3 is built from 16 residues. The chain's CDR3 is CASSPRSSEGLDTQYF. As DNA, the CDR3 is TGTGCCAGCAGCCCAAGGAGTTCGGAGGGCCTAGATACGCAGTATTTT.